This TCR beta chain was sequenced during a study of Ad26.COV2.S vaccination and SARS-CoV-2 variants. As to treatment: roughly 20 received Ad26.COV2.S at low or high dose, single or two shots; about 5 received placebo; per-sample allocation not given. Collection of samples fell on day 63 after the first vaccine or placebo injection. Findings and limits, study-wide: Total T cell responses, in the TCR breadth and depth analyses, may have been underestimated.

About this clone: The target antigen is unknown.

V was cut by 4 bases and J by 0 bases, with 15 bases left in between. Germline loops: CDR1 SGHNT, CDR2 YYREEE (reference sequence). The CDR3 contains 16 residues. Sequencing used immunoSEQ multiplex PCR; TCRdb keeps in-frame clones, though not all of them. Found here are approximately 400,000 clones, around 83% of them singletons; the top ten hold 2.5% to 3.5%. The clonotype comes from a person aged 18 to 65 who received the Ad26.COV2.S COVID-19 vaccine or a placebo. This sample comprised peripheral blood, obtained in a trial of Ad26.COV2.S vaccine versus placebo. V and J are TRBV5-4 and TRBJ2-3; TRBD2 might be the D (7 bases). CDR3 sequence reads: CASSRGRGRSTDTQYF. The DNA of the CDR3 is TGTGCCAGCAGCCGGGGGCGGGGGCGGAGCACAGATACGCAGTATTTT.